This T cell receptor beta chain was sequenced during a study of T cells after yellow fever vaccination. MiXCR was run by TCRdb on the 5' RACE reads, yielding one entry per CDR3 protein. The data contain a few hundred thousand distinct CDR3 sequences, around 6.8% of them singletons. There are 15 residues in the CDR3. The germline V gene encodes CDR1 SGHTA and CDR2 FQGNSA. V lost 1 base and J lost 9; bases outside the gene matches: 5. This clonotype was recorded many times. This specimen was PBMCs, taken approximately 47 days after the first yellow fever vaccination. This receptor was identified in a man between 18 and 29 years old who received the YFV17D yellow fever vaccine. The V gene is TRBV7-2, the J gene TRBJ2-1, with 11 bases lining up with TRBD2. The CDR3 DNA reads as TGTGCCAGCAGCTTAGTAGCGGGGGGGTATGGTGAGCAGTTCTTC. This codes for CASSLVAGGYGEQFF.